Below, 8 T cell receptor beta chains from the same sample are listed, as sequenced in a study of spatial heterogeneity in lung cancer. Study-wide points: Mutation counts in tumors were tracked by counts of expanded intratumoral alpha and beta TCRs.

MiXCR, run by TCRdb on the 5' RACE reads, gives a single entry per CDR3 protein. The profile shows about 300 distinct CDR3 sequences, 46% of them singletons. No antigens are known for them. The sample's time point: sample taken at primary tumor resection. The sample in question was lung tumor tissue, obtained at surgery. The receptors derive from a male donor with early-stage non-small cell lung cancer.

This clonotype turned up a few times. Within a library made for alpha chains, this beta chain is off target, and its count is uninformative. This rearrangement joins TRBV25-1 to TRBJ1-4; no firm D call. Deletions cut 2 bases from V and 0 bases from J, with 10 bases between. The CDR3 totals 16 residues. Germline V gene sequence: CDR1 MGHDK, CDR2 SYGVNS. CDR3 region: CASSEGRVSTNEKLFF. The CDR3 coding sequence is TGTGCCAGCAGTGAAGGAAGGGTGTCAACTAATGAAAAACTGTTTTTT. Using reference TRBV25-1 and TRBJ1-4 for the parts outside the CDR3, the full variable domain is EADIYQTPRYLVIGTGKKITLECSQTMGHDKMYWYQQDPGMELHLIHYSYGVNSTEKGDLSSESTVSRIRTEHFPLTLESARPSHTSQYLCASSEGRVSTNEKLFFGSGTQLSVL.

This clonotype appeared a few times. Little can be read into the size of this beta chain, an off-target read in a library designed for alpha chains. The rearrangement links TRBV7-2 to TRBJ1-5; 10 positions match TRBD1. Germline-derived CDR1 and CDR2 are SGHTA and FQGNSA. With 1 base clipped from V and 6 bases from J, the junction kept 3 bases outside the gene matches. The CDR3 covers 15 residues. CDR3 loop: CASSLGQGAAQPQHF. As DNA, the CDR3 is TGTGCCAGCAGCTTAGGACAGGGGGCGGCTCAGCCCCAGCATTTT.

Details on this clonotype: Within a library made for alpha chains, this beta chain is off target, and its count is uninformative. The J gene is TRBJ2-2, the V gene TRBV9; D possibly corresponds to TRBD1 (5 bases). Trimming pared 6 bases from V and 8 bases from J, leaving 14 bases between. The germline V gene encodes CDR1 SGDLS and CDR2 YYNGEE. This CDR3 has 13 residues. The CDR3 loop is CASNGHPTGELFF. Here the CDR3 DNA reads TGTGCCAGCAACGGACACCCCACTGGGGAGCTGTTTTTT.

With regard to this clonotype: As an off-target read in a library built for alpha chains, this beta chain has a frequency of little significance. The chain carries TRBV7-3 and TRBJ2-2, with D possibly matching TRBD1 (6 bases). Germline loops: CDR1 SGHTA, CDR2 FQGTGA. V lost 5 bases, J lost 10 bases, and 11 bases lay in between. The length of the CDR3 is 12 residues. CDR3 coding DNA: TGTGCCAGCAGCCCAAACAGGGAGGAGCTGTTTTTT. It specifies CASSPNREELFF.

In regard to this clonotype: This beta chain is a stray read from a library made for alpha chains; its abundance is not meaningful. V is TRBV7-9 and J is TRBJ2-7, with 7 bases identical to TRBD1. Germline trimming cut 6 bases from V and 2 bases from J; bases unmatched to any gene: 10. Per the germline V gene, CDR1 is SEHNR and CDR2 is FQNEAQ (reference sequence). The CDR3 loop spans 15 amino acids. The chain's CDR3 is CASSPATGRPYEQYF. The CDR3 DNA reads as TGTGCCAGCAGTCCTGCGACAGGGAGACCCTACGAGCAGTACTTC.

This clonotype was picked up a small number of times. The size of this beta chain means little, since it is a stray read in a library made for alpha chains. In DNA, the CDR3 is TGTGCCACCAGTGATGGAGGGGAGTTATGGACTGAAAAACTGTTTTTT. As protein: CATSDGGELWTEKLFF. This chain joins TRBV24-1 and TRBJ1-4; a possible D gene is TRBD1 (5 bases). V dropped 3 bases and J dropped 7 bases, with 17 bases sitting between them. The CDR3 has 16 amino acids. Germline CDR1 reads KGHDR; CDR2 reads SFDVKD.

This clonotype qualifies as large. For a library built for alpha chains, this beta chain is a stray read; little rests on its size. This chain links TRBV7-9 with TRBJ2-7, with D maybe TRBD2 (6 bases). CDR3 length: 13 residues. V lost 4 bases and J lost 6, with 13 bases in between. CDR1 SEHNR and CDR2 FQNEAQ come from the germline V gene (reference sequence). The CDR3 sequence is CASSWETSSEQYF. In nucleotides, the CDR3 is TGTGCCAGCAGCTGGGAGACTAGTAGCGAGCAGTACTTC.

Details on this clonotype: The library was prepared for alpha chains; this beta chain is a stray read, so its frequency means little. The genes are TRBV18 and TRBJ2-2; D is ambiguous. This CDR3 is built from 14 residues. V lost 2 bases to trimming and J lost 2 bases, with 6 bases between them. Germline V gene data show CDR1 as KGHSH and CDR2 as LQKENI. The DNA for the CDR3 is TGTGCCAGCTCACCAAACAGAAACACCGGGGAGCTGTTTTTT. Translating it yields CASSPNRNTGELFF.